This entry features one T cell receptor beta chain sequence. This CDR3 contains 15 residues. Original processing notes: Using reference gene primer amplification, nucleated cell counts were estimated. Using immunoSEQ multiplex PCR, the repertoire was profiled, and TCRdb retains in-frame clones only, with some absent. V, J and clone size are those of that table, while D and trimming were read from the DNA. Seen here are about 170,000 clones, less than 90% observed once, and the top ten hold roughly 14%. This entry comes from a study of blood T cell repertoires in COVID-19. This clonotype was obtained from a woman between 65 and 79 years old with COVID-19, enrolled during active disease. Material for sequencing was peripheral blood. The chain uses TRBV21-1 and TRBJ2-4; the D call of TRBD1 is as the table states it, not checked on the DNA. TRBV21-1 is shown as a pseudogene. For the CDR3, the DNA is TGTGCCAGCAGGTTTCAGGGCATGGCCAAAAACATTCAGTACTTC. Its translation is CASRFQGMAKNIQYF.